These T cell receptor beta chains were read from a single sample in a study of siplizumab effects on memory and regulatory T cells. Assay used: immunoSEQ multiplex PCR; TCRdb lists only in-frame clones, some missing. The sample yields 9,500 to 13,000 clones, more than 45% seen once. Antigens of these TCRs are unknown. Material for sequencing was CFSE-low (dividing) CD4+ T cells sorted from an allogeneic mixed lymphocyte reaction. All receptors derive from a human donor in good health; the cells came from an allogeneic mixed lymphocyte reaction. Both conserved end residues are part of each CDR3.

J,V,CDR3
TRBJ2-3,TRBV11-2,CASSLNGRRRYF
TRBJ1-6,TRBV30,CAWSERAPTGYNSPLHF
TRBJ1-5,TRBV18,CASSSGRDQPQHF
TRBJ2-3,TRBV10-2,CASSSTPLSTQYF
TRBJ2-5,TRBV7-3,CASSLGRSGTQYF
TRBJ2-1,TRBV15,CATSRPPAGTYNEQFF
TRBJ2-1,TRBV5-4,CASSLPRLAGVHEQFF
TRBJ1-1,TRBV28,CALGRDSVNTEAFF
TRBJ2-7,TRBV29-1,CSVLSYEQYF
TRBJ1-5,TRBV30,CAWTPRLGQPQHF
TRBJ1-1,TRBV5-1,CASSAISVSATEAFF
TRBJ2-1,TRBV5-4,CASRSAWGSGSVGEQFF
TRBJ1-2,TRBV5-1,CASRDSNYGYTF
TRBJ2-1,TRBV29-1,CSGTGLAARNEQFF
TRBJ2-5,TRBV6-6,CASSGTWQETQYF
TRBJ1-2,TRBV11-2,CASSTHGTGGFDYTF
TRBJ2-3,TRBV6-6,CASRETGSDTQYF
TRBJ1-6,TRBV6-1,CASSEIPSGRNNSPLHF
TRBJ2-7,TRBV10-3,CAIGGSAYEQYF
TRBJ1-1,TRBV7-3,CASSHNAGNTEAFF
TRBJ1-6,TRBV28,CASRTSGGGSPLHF
TRBJ2-5,TRBV18,CASSPAGGVTQYF
TRBJ2-2,TRBV25-1,CASRTGGTGELFF
TRBJ1-1,TRBV29-1,CSVDSYTEAFF
TRBJ1-1,TRBV2,CASSEALRGGRTEAFF
TRBJ2-7,TRBV6-5,CASSYHVRSYEQYF
TRBJ2-7,TRBV5-6,CASNLYRPTYEQYF
TRBJ1-2,TRBV28,CASSTRTGPGLSHTF
TRBJ2-2,TRBV19,CASSIQRRAFVGELFF
TRBJ2-7,TRBV11-3,CASSLESGRTYEQYF
TRBJ2-3,TRBV5-4,CASSDIGGSSTDTQYF
TRBJ1-1,TRBV6-5,CATWRGRDTEAFF
TRBJ2-7,TRBV5-4,CASSRDTYEQYF
TRBJ1-5,TRBV2,CASIMGQGNQPQHF
TRBJ2-3,TRBV7-3,CASSLHTDTQYF
TRBJ2-7,TRBV9,CASSVSQRTEIYEQYF
TRBJ1-1,TRBV18,CASSPQENTEAFF
TRBJ2-5,TRBV4-2,CASSQAGAGQETQYF
TRBJ1-1,TRBV18,CASSPFQEMNTEAFF
TRBJ2-6,TRBV25-1,CASSISGAQGLTF
TRBJ1-1,TRBV21-1,CASSKVELTLRDVEMNTEAFF
TRBJ2-7,TRBV6-9,CASSYYGNRGEQYF
TRBJ2-3,TRBV2,CASKELAGDSDTQYF
TRBJ1-2,TRBV27,CASSLVRGRGNYGYTF
TRBJ1-2,TRBV5-4,CASSLDFSGTAYGYTF
TRBJ2-7,TRBV28,CASESGSLSEQYF
TRBJ1-1,TRBV19,CASRNQGGHTEAFF
TRBJ2-1,TRBV5-8,CASSLLFGLRNEQFF
TRBJ1-3,TRBV4-2,CASSQVYRGNTIYF
TRBJ1-1,TRBV18,CASSPGTGRQRAEAFF
TRBJ2-2,TRBV10-2,CASSLAGGYTGELFF
TRBJ1-1,TRBV28,CASSMGGTVMNTEAFF